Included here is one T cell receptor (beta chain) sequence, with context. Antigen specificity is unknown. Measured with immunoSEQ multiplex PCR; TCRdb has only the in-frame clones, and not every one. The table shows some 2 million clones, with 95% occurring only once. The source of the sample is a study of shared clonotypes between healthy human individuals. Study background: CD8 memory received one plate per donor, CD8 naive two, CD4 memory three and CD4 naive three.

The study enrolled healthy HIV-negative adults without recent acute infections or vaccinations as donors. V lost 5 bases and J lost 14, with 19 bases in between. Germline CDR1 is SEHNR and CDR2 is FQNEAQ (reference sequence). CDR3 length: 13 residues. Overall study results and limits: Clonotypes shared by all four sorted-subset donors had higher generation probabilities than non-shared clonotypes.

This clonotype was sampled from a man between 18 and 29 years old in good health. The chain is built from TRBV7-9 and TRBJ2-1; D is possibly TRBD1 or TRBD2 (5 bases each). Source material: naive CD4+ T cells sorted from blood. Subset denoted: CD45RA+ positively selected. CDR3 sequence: CASSPGPNLWEFF. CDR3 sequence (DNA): TGTGCCAGCAGCCCGGGACCTAACCTATGGGAGTTCTTC.